This T cell receptor (beta chain) emerged from a study of T-cell memory formation after mild COVID-19. Findings of the study overall: The appearance of some responding clones in pre-infection memory suggested that cross-reactive memory joined. Balance between CD4 and CD8 was seen in clones contracting day 15 to 85, and a CD4+ lean was seen in later expanders.

This clonotype has just a few counts. Antigen unknown. TCRdb processed the 5' RACE reads anew with MiXCR; each CDR3 protein has one entry. The repertoire includes some 320,000 distinct CDR3 sequences, approximately 15% of them detected once, and 20% to 25% sits in the top ten. The germline V and J ends were trimmed by 1 base and 5 bases, with 10 bases remaining between them. Germline V gives CDR1 SGHDT, CDR2 YYEEEE. The CDR3 extends over 13 amino acids. The sequenced sample consisted of PBMCs or a T cell subset sorted from them (not recorded which). This clonotype was sampled from a man between 18 and 29 years old who had mild COVID-19 (a few samples of this study predate the infection). Cell type and time point are not known. The chain couples TRBV5-6 to TRBJ2-7; tentatively, D is TRBD1 (6 bases). This CDR3 is CASSLTGNDEQYF. The DNA of the CDR3 is TGTGCCAGCAGCTTGACAGGGAATGACGAGCAGTACTTC.